This passage covers 4 T cell receptor beta chains from one sample sequenced in a study of cytotoxic CD8 clonotypes in ibrutinib-treated CLL. Sequencing was performed with immunoSEQ multiplex PCR; in TCRdb, only in-frame clones are kept and a portion is missing. The table records 150,000 to 200,000 clones, less than 85% of them present only once. The sequencing used PBMCs, collected after 24 months of ibrutinib treatment. These receptors came from a human donor with chronic lymphocytic leukemia.

V gene TRBV9 combines with J gene TRBJ2-2, with 7 bases fitting TRBD2. Germline V gene lookup returns CDR1 SGDLS and CDR2 YYNGEE. The V gene end was trimmed by 0 bases and the J gene end by 5 bases; junction bases not matched to a gene: 4. This CDR3 is 15 amino acids long. CDR3 bases: TGTGCCAGCAGCGTAGTGACGGGAGGAACCGGGGAGCTGTTTTTT. This translates into CASSVVTGGTGELFF.

This clone was counted a single time. The chain employs TRBV4-2 and TRBJ2-3, with D perhaps matching TRBD2 (7 bases). The CDR3 has 15 amino acids. Trimming removed 1 base from V and 4 bases from J, with 12 bases in between. The germline V gene encodes CDR1 LGHNA and CDR2 YNFKEQ. The CDR3 here is CASSQGRGPADTQYF. CDR3 in DNA: TGTGCCAGCAGCCAAGGGCGGGGGCCAGCAGATACGCAGTATTTT.

The V gene is TRBV9, the J gene TRBJ2-4; the match to TRBD1 covers 11 bases. Germline CDR1 reads SGDLS; CDR2 reads YYNGEE. Germline trimming cut 0 bases from V and 7 bases from J; bases unmatched to any gene: 3. This CDR3 is 15 amino acids long. The DNA for the CDR3 is TGTGCCAGCAGCGTAGGGACAGGGGGCTTGAACATTCAGTACTTC. Its protein product is CASSVGTGGLNIQYF.

The chain links TRBV5-1 to TRBJ1-1; possibly TRBD1 for D (5 bases). Germline V CDR1 and CDR2: SGHRS, YFSETQ. Trimming left V 4 bases short and J 0 bases short, with 13 bases between. There are 15 residues in the CDR3. The CDR3 nucleotides read TGCGCCAGCAGCCGAGGACAAGGGGTGAACACTGAAGCTTTCTTT. This sequence encodes CASSRGQGVNTEAFF.